The 30 T cell receptor beta chains given below trace back to one sample, sequenced in a study of OX40 agonist ivuxolimab in advanced cancers. Sequencing was performed with immunoSEQ multiplex PCR; in TCRdb, only in-frame clones are kept and a portion is missing. The top ten hold around half of the sample, which has about 46,000 clones, approximately 90% seen once. The specimen comprised CD4+ or CD8+ T cells sorted from blood, sampled in a trial of the OX40 agonist ivuxolimab. These receptors were collected from an adult with an advanced solid tumor such as melanoma, head and neck, liver or kidney cancer.

This sequence joins TRBV7-9 and TRBJ2-7, with 8 bases lining up with TRBD2. Looked up from germline, CDR1 is SEHNR and CDR2 is FQNEAQ (reference sequence). Trimming at V came to 5 bases and at J to 4 bases, leaving 10 bases not matched to a gene. The CDR3 is 15 amino acids. CDR3 sequence: CASSPGGAKPYEQYF. CDR3 bases: TGTGCCAGCAGCCCCGGGGGGGCGAAGCCTTACGAGCAGTACTTC.

This clone was picked up one time. The rearrangement uses TRBV14 and TRBJ2-5; D possibly corresponds to TRBD2 (5 bases). The CDR3 totals 14 residues. Trimming shortened V by 5 bases and J by 5 bases, and 15 bases separated the two germline ends. The germline V gene encodes CDR1 SGHDN and CDR2 FVKESK. CDR3 in DNA: TGTGCCAGCAGCGAGACCCTAGGACTCGAGACCCAGTACTTC. Its translation is CASSETLGLETQYF.

CDR3 protein: CASTLDSFYNEQFF. The CDR3 coding sequence is TGTGCCAGCACCCTTGACAGCTTCTACAATGAGCAGTTCTTC. The chain couples TRBV11-2 to TRBJ2-1; tentative D call: TRBD1 (5 bases). The V and J ends lost 7 bases and 3 bases respectively, with 13 bases between them. This CDR3 has 14 amino acids. CDR1 is SGHAT, CDR2 FQNNGV, per germline.

This clone has just one count. The chain recombines TRBV11-2 with TRBJ2-1; D not resolved. The CDR3 covers 15 residues. In germline, CDR1 is SGHAT, CDR2 FQNNGV. Trimming pared 0 bases from V and 0 bases from J, leaving 6 bases between. CDR3 sequence (DNA): TGTGCCAGCAGCTTAGAGGGCAGCTCCTACAATGAGCAGTTCTTC. Amino acids: CASSLEGSSYNEQFF.

This rearrangement joins TRBV14 to TRBJ2-7; weak D call: TRBD1 (6 bases). The CDR3 length is 13 residues. V was shortened by 4 bases and J by 0 bases, with 7 bases between the two germline ends. Germline loops: CDR1 SGHDN, CDR2 FVKESK. The CDR3 here is CASSRTDSYEQYF. In nucleotides, the CDR3 is TGTGCCAGCAGCCGGACAGACTCCTACGAGCAGTACTTC.

This clone was detected once. One end of the junction does not line up with germline, which may come from a read error. The chain couples TRBV4-1 to TRBJ1-6; the D gene is possibly TRBD1 (6 bases). There are 17 residues in the CDR3. CDR1 and CDR2 from the germline V gene are MGHRA and YSYEKL. In DNA, the CDR3 is TGCGCCAGCAGCCAAGATCGGTCAGGGGCCTATAATCCACCCCTCCACTTT. Its protein product is CASSQDRSGAYNPPLHF.

The chain carries TRBV7-9 and TRBJ2-1, with TRBD2 identical over 7 bases. The trim removed 2 bases at V and 4 bases at J, leaving 2 bases unmatched. The CDR3 is made up of 14 amino acids. CDR1 is SEHNR, CDR2 FQNEAQ, per germline (reference sequence). CDR3 in amino acids: CASSLLLAYNEQFF. CDR3 DNA: TGTGCCAGCAGCTTACTACTAGCGTACAATGAGCAGTTCTTC. The full variable domain, with the rest looked up from reference TRBV7-9 and TRBJ2-1, is DTGVSQNPRHKITKRGQNVTFRCDPISEHNRLYWYRQTLGQGPEFLTYFQNEAQLEKSRLLSDRFSAERPKGSFSTLEIQRTEQGDSAMYLCASSLLLAYNEQFFGPGTRLTVL.

This clone appeared a few times. The genes are TRBV18 and TRBJ2-3, with D perhaps matching TRBD1 (5 bases). The CDR3 covers 12 residues. Germline values: CDR1 KGHSH, CDR2 LQKENI. V lost 6 bases to trimming and J lost 4 bases, with 8 bases between them. In nucleotides, the CDR3 is TGTGCCAGCTCCCAGGGCCCAGATACGCAGTATTTT. It is translated as CASSQGPDTQYF.

This clone has only one observation. The chain's CDR3 is CASSRLQENAGYTF. The CDR3 DNA reads TGTGCCAGCAGTCGGTTACAGGAGAATGCTGGCTACACCTTC. The V and J genes are TRBV6-5 and TRBJ1-2, with a possible D match to TRBD1 (5 bases). This CDR3 has 14 residues. The germline V gene has CDR1 MNHEY and CDR2 SVGAGI. The V end was cut by 5 bases, the J end by 7 bases, with 17 bases between.

This rearrangement joins TRBV11-1 to TRBJ2-7; the D gene could be TRBD1 or TRBD2 (5 bases each). The CDR3 totals 14 residues. The germline V gene has CDR1 SGHAT and CDR2 FQDESV (reference sequence). Between the trimmed V and J ends, which lost 5 bases and 5 bases, there was a span of 16 bases. The CDR3 loop reads CASSRSPGQDEQYF. CDR3 coding DNA: TGTGCCAGCAGCCGGTCGCCGGGGCAGGACGAGCAGTACTTC.

This chain links TRBV21-1 with TRBJ1-5; the table gives TRBD1 as D, unverified against the DNA. TRBV21-1 is a documented pseudogene. The CDR3 runs to 13 residues. For the CDR3, the DNA is TGTGCCAGCGGAAAAGGGCGCAATCAGCCCCAGCATTTT. Translated, it gives CASGKGRNQPQHF.

The gene calls are TRBV30 and TRBJ2-3, with D perhaps TRBD2 (5 bases). Germline loops: CDR1 GTSNPN, CDR2 SVGIG (reference sequence). CDR3 length: 16 residues. Trimming pared 2 bases from V and 0 bases from J, leaving 15 bases between. The CDR3 DNA is TGTGCCTGGAGTACGGCCTATAGCGCGAGCACAGATACGCAGTATTTT. Protein product: CAWSTAYSASTDTQYF.

Concerning this clone: At one end, the junction sequence differs from germline, possibly due to a read error. This chain links TRBV4-1 with TRBJ2-4; 7 nucleotides line up with TRBD1. Germline V lookup: CDR1 MGHRA, CDR2 YSYEKL. This CDR3 contains 14 residues. The CDR3 protein is CASSQDNPRTGIHF. The CDR3 region has the DNA TGCGCCAGCAGCCAAGATAACCCTCGGACAGGTATACACTTC.

Only one count was recorded for this clone. The V gene is TRBV4-2, the J gene TRBJ2-5, with D possibly matching TRBD1 (6 bases). The germline V gene encodes CDR1 LGHNA and CDR2 YNFKEQ. This CDR3 has 15 amino acids. Trimming removed 2 bases at V and 2 bases at J, with 12 bases between. The DNA of the CDR3 is TGTGCCAGCAGCCAAACCGGGACACCGCAAGAGACCCAGTACTTC. It codes for CASSQTGTPQETQYF.

The chain has TRBV4-1 and TRBJ2-1; TRBD1 agrees at 8 bases. The CDR3 extends over 15 amino acids. In germline, CDR1 is MGHRA, CDR2 YSYEKL. Unmatched junction bases numbered 3, after V lost 4 bases and J lost 1 base. In nucleotides, the CDR3 is TGCGCCAGCAGCCCAACAGGGGGTTCCTACAATGAGCAGTTCTTC. As protein: CASSPTGGSYNEQFF.

This chain joins TRBV7-2 and TRBJ2-1; 7 bases align to TRBD1. Trimming took 7 bases from V and 4 from J; bases not matched to a gene: 7. This CDR3 contains 14 residues. Germline V CDR1 and CDR2: SGHTA, FQGNSA. The CDR3 is CASNDRVGYNEQFF. CDR3 nucleotides: TGTGCCAGCAACGACAGGGTGGGTTACAATGAGCAGTTCTTC.

The CDR3 sequence: CASSQRAGLNQPQHF. The CDR3 DNA sequence: TGCGCCAGCAGCCAAAGGGCAGGTCTAAATCAGCCCCAGCATTTT. The rearrangement uses TRBV4-3 and TRBJ1-5; D gene ambiguous. The V gene's germline CDR1 is LGHNA and CDR2 YSLEER. V lost 2 bases to trimming and J lost 4 bases, with 12 bases between them. The CDR3 has 15 residues.

The chain employs TRBV11-3 and TRBJ2-7; 7 nucleotides align to TRBD2. The V segment lost 5 bases and the J segment 6 bases; nucleotides outside the gene matches: 10. The germline V gene encodes CDR1 SGHNT and CDR2 YENEEA. This CDR3 spans 14 amino acids. The CDR3 DNA reads TGTGCCAGCAGCCCCCCCGGGACTAACTTCGAGCAGTACTTC. Its protein product is CASSPPGTNFEQYF.

This clone came up once. The V gene is TRBV6-5, the J gene TRBJ2-7, with D possibly being TRBD1 (6 bases). Trimming stripped 6 bases from V and 5 bases from J, with 20 bases between. Germline CDR1 MNHEY, CDR2 SVGAGI. This CDR3 region has 15 residues. The CDR3: CASSRRPGHRDEQYF. DNA of the CDR3: TGTGCCAGCAGCCGACGCCCGGGACACAGGGACGAGCAGTACTTC.

The J gene is TRBJ2-3, the V gene TRBV27; the D gene is possibly TRBD2 (7 bases). Germline lookup yields CDR1 MNHEY and CDR2 SMNVEV (reference sequence). The CDR3 is 16 residues long. V shed 5 bases and J shed 2 bases, with 17 bases lying between them. DNA of the CDR3: TGTGCCAGCAGTAACTCGGGGGGCCGAGTCACAGATACGCAGTATTTT. It encodes CASSNSGGRVTDTQYF.

The chain recombines TRBV6-1 with TRBJ1-5, with 9 bases lining up with TRBD1. This CDR3 comprises 14 residues. The germline V gene has CDR1 MNHNS and CDR2 SASEGT. Trimming removed 7 bases from V and 6 bases from J; junction bases left unmatched: 7. The CDR3 sequence is CASTRTGGGQPQHF. CDR3 coding DNA: TGTGCCAGCACTCGAACAGGGGGCGGTCAGCCCCAGCATTTT.

The chain combines TRBV6-5 with TRBJ1-3; a weak D match, TRBD1 (5 bases). The germline gives CDR1 MNHEY, CDR2 SVGAGI. The CDR3 spans 15 residues. V was shortened by 7 bases and J by 2 bases, with 15 bases between the two germline ends. For the CDR3, the DNA is TGTGCCAGCAAGAGGGGCAGCAGCCCTGGAAACACCATATATTTT. This gives the protein CASKRGSSPGNTIYF.

This chain links TRBV19 with TRBJ1-2; 8 bases agree with TRBD1. With 7 bases clipped from V and 7 bases from J, the junction kept 11 bases outside the gene matches. Germline loops: CDR1 LNHDA, CDR2 SQIVND (reference sequence). The CDR3 consists of 14 residues. The CDR3 region has the DNA TGTGCCAGTACCCGGACAGGGAGTGGAAGTGGCTACACCTTC. Its protein product is CASTRTGSGSGYTF.

The genes are TRBV11-1 and TRBJ2-4; D unclear. The germline V gene encodes CDR1 SGHAT and CDR2 FQDESV (reference sequence). Trimming cost V 7 bases and J 8 bases, with 9 bases left between them. The CDR3 has 11 amino acids. DNA of the CDR3: TGTGCCAGCACCCCTGGGGACATTCAGTACTTC. It is translated as CASTPGDIQYF.

V and J are TRBV5-1 and TRBJ2-7; maybe TRBD2 (5 bases). This CDR3 contains 15 residues. Trimming pared 1 base from V and 4 bases from J, leaving 15 bases between. CDR1 is SGHRS, CDR2 YFSETQ, per germline. This chain's CDR3 is CASSLNFLGVYEQYF. In DNA form, the CDR3 reads TGCGCCAGCAGCTTGAATTTTTTGGGAGTATACGAGCAGTACTTC.

The CDR3 loop reads CASSQEWTGDTDTQYF. In DNA form, the CDR3 reads TGTGCCAGCAGCCAAGAGTGGACAGGGGACACAGATACGCAGTATTTT. This chain uses TRBV14 with TRBJ2-3; 9 bases map to TRBD1. This CDR3 comprises 16 residues. Germline-derived CDR1 and CDR2 are SGHDN and FVKESK. With V trimmed by 0 bases and J by 2 bases, 3 bases remained unmatched.

The V call is TRBV6-5, the J call TRBJ1-6; the match to TRBD1 covers 7 bases. CDR1 is MNHEY, CDR2 SVGAGI, per germline. The CDR3 loop spans 13 amino acids. The junction had 2 bases not matched to a gene; V was cut back by 5 bases and J by 7 bases. The CDR3: CASSPTGNSPLHF. CDR3 DNA sequence: TGTGCCAGCAGTCCGACAGGGAATTCACCCCTCCACTTT.

The V gene is TRBV19, the J gene TRBJ2-3; 11 nucleotides agree with TRBD2. Unmatched junction bases numbered 10, after V lost 4 bases and J lost 4 bases. The V gene's germline CDR1 is LNHDA and CDR2 SQIVND (reference sequence). This CDR3 has 17 amino acids. Written as DNA, the CDR3 is TGTGCCAGTAGTAGTAAAATTAGCGGGAGGGAGCCAGATACGCAGTATTTT. It specifies CASSSKISGREPDTQYF.

V usage is TRBV27 and J usage is TRBJ2-4; 11 bases are a match to TRBD1. The V segment lost 6 bases and the J segment 7 bases; nucleotides outside the gene matches: 11. There are 16 residues in the CDR3. Per the germline V gene, CDR1 is MNHEY and CDR2 is SMNVEV (reference sequence). For the CDR3, the DNA is TGTGCCAGCAGCTCGGACAGGGGGCGCCCGGGGAACATTCAGTACTTC. Translation: CASSSDRGRPGNIQYF.

This chain uses TRBV28 with TRBJ2-1, with 7 bases lining up with TRBD2. V trimming: 7 bases; J trimming: 0 bases; junction bases outside the gene matches: 6. Germline loops: CDR1 MDHEN, CDR2 SYDVKM. This CDR3 region has 15 residues. CDR3 in amino acids: CASTHGGGSYNEQFF. CDR3 sequence (DNA): TGTGCCAGCACCCATGGGGGGGGCTCCTACAATGAGCAGTTCTTC.